Sequencing of this T cell receptor (beta chain) was carried out in a study of shared clonotypes between healthy human individuals. The naive CD8 population came from CD45RO-negative cells selected for CCR7, without terminally differentiated effector memory CD45RA+ cells. With regard to this clone: Its antigen remains unknown.

Regarding the study as a whole: It was observed that roughly 5% of naive CD4 clonotypes were shared across a few donors.

CDR3 length: 14 residues. Germline V lookup: CDR1 SEHNR, CDR2 FQNEAQ (reference sequence). Trimming took 5 bases from V and 1 from J, leaving 10 bases between them. The protocol was immunoSEQ multiplex PCR, while the TCRdb copy is restricted to in-frame clones and leaves out a portion. The sample has just over 2,000,000 clones, over 85% seen once. This receptor was obtained from a man aged 18 to 35 in good health. The chain uses TRBV7-9 and TRBJ2-3, with a possible D match to TRBD2 (5 bases). The sequencing input was naive CD8+ T cells sorted from blood. CDR3 sequence (DNA): TGTGCCAGCAGCACTAGTTATGGCACAGATACGCAGTATTTT. Its translation is CASSTSYGTDTQYF. The full variable domain, completed using reference TRBV7-9 and TRBJ2-3, is DTGVSQNPRHKITKRGQNVTFRCDPISEHNRLYWYRQTLGQGPEFLTYFQNEAQLEKSRLLSDRFSAERPKGSFSTLEIQRTEQGDSAMYLCASSTSYGTDTQYFGPGTRLTVL.